This TCR beta chain was identified during a study of shared clonotypes between healthy human individuals. This CDR3 has 14 amino acids. CDR1 is SGHNT and CDR2 is YYREEE in the germline V gene (reference sequence). V lost 4 bases, J lost 6 bases, and 17 bases lay in between. Investigators spread the genomic DNA of each subset evenly over several immunoSEQ plates. Profiled with immunoSEQ multiplex PCR; TCRdb holds only in-frame clones, not every one. The sample lists millions of clones; roughly 92% were seen once. Study findings and constraints: Among several donors, roughly 5.5% of naive CD4 clonotypes were found in common. Across subsets, estimated richness was generally greater for naive than for memory populations.

Each sample came from a Caucasian adult donor living in Nashville, Tennessee. On this clone itself: Its antigen is not identified.

The specimen sequenced was naive CD4+ T cells sorted from blood. Subset specified: CD45RA+ positively selected. The rearrangement joins TRBV5-4 to TRBJ2-7; D assignment may be TRBD1 or TRBD2 (5 bases each). This sequence was found in a man younger than 35 in good health. The CDR3 loop reads CASSAAGRVSEQYF. CDR3 coding DNA: TGTGCCAGCAGCGCCGCGGGCAGGGTATCCGAGCAGTACTTC.